These 13 T cell receptor beta chains originate from one sample sequenced in a study of blood T cells in healthy people across ages. For the second PCR, which ran for roughly 7 to 11 cycles, a sample-barcoded 5' primer and a J-beta primer mix were used. TCRdb fed the 5' RACE reads into MiXCR, producing one record per CDR3 protein. The repertoire includes approximately 730,000 distinct CDR3 sequences, 40% to 65% of them detected once, and 41% sits in the top ten. Material: blood. The receptor source for this set is a man at least 80 years old in good health.

This clonotype was recorded once. V gene TRBV30 combines with J gene TRBJ2-7; D may be TRBD1 (6 bases). Trimming removed 5 bases from V and 5 bases from J, with 19 bases in between. The germline gives CDR1 GTSNPN, CDR2 SVGIG (reference sequence). There are 14 residues in the CDR3. The CDR3 DNA sequence: TGTGCCTGGGCGGGCGGAGGAACAGGGCACGAGCAGTACTTC. Translated: CAWAGGGTGHEQYF.

The chain recombines TRBV18 with TRBJ1-1; D gene unclear. The V gene's germline CDR1 is KGHSH and CDR2 LQKENI. With 0 bases removed from V and 5 bases from J, the gap between germline ends came to 10 bases. CDR3 length: 14 residues. CDR3 bases: TGTGCCAGCTCACCACCGAACGTTTGGACTGAAGCTTTCTTT. Translation gives CASSPPNVWTEAFF.

This chain uses TRBV2 with TRBJ2-7; the D gene is possibly TRBD2 (6 bases). V dropped 7 bases and J dropped 0 bases, with 10 bases sitting between them. The germline CDR1 and CDR2 sequences are SNHLY and FYNNEI. This CDR3 comprises 13 residues. CDR3: CASNWRGSYEQYF. The CDR3 nucleotides are TGTGCCAGCAATTGGCGGGGCTCCTACGAGCAGTACTTC.

This clonotype was picked up a small number of times. The J gene is TRBJ2-3, the V gene TRBV20-1; no clear D. The germline CDR1 and CDR2 sequences are DFQATT and SNEGSKA (reference sequence). The CDR3 runs 12 residues. Trimming left V 4 bases short and J 2 bases short, with 7 bases between. The CDR3 region is CSAIGNTDTQYF. The CDR3 coding sequence is TGCAGTGCTATCGGAAACACAGATACGCAGTATTTT.

This clonotype was detected only a few times. V usage is TRBV27 and J usage is TRBJ2-7, with D possibly TRBD1 on 8 matching bases. CDR1 MNHEY and CDR2 SMNVEV come from the germline V gene (reference sequence). This CDR3 has 17 amino acids. V was trimmed by 4 bases and J by 2 bases, leaving 21 bases between them. The CDR3 region is CASSSPLGGTGTYEQYF. The CDR3 nucleotides are TGTGCCAGCAGTTCCCCGTTGGGAGGGACAGGCACCTACGAGCAGTACTTC.

This clonotype was detected many times. One end of the junction varies from germline; a read error may be responsible. The gene calls are TRBV12-3 or TRBV12-4 and TRBJ2-5; D gene ambiguous. The CDR3 covers 11 residues. The CDR3 DNA reads TGCGCCAGCAGCTTGGAAGAGACCCAGTACTTC. Translating gives CASSLEETQYF.

This clonotype came up many times. The chain carries TRBV5-1 and TRBJ1-2; tentatively, D is TRBD1 (5 bases). CDR1 and CDR2 from the germline V gene are SGHRS and YFSETQ. The V gene lost 2 bases and the J gene lost 4 bases, with 9 bases spanning the gap. The CDR3 totals 13 residues. CDR3 nucleotides: TGCGCCAGCAGCTTCGGACAAACCTATGGCTACACCTTC. It encodes CASSFGQTYGYTF.

The V and J genes are TRBV4-2 and TRBJ2-1, with 9 bases fitting TRBD2. The CDR3 is 17 residues long. Losses at the gene ends were 1 base for V and 5 bases for J; bases not matched to a gene: 9. Germline-derived CDR1 and CDR2 are LGHNA and YNFKEQ. CDR3 protein: CASSQGLAEPTDNEQFF. As DNA, the CDR3 is TGTGCCAGCAGCCAAGGACTAGCGGAACCTACTGACAATGAGCAGTTCTTC.

The CDR3 region is CAIIPERANYGYTF. In nucleotides, the CDR3 is TGTGCCATCATTCCTGAGAGGGCGAACTATGGCTACACCTTC. The chain uses TRBV10-3 and TRBJ1-2; unclear D gene. Germline loops: CDR1 ENHRY, CDR2 SYGVKD. V lost 7 bases and J lost 2, with 14 bases in between. The CDR3 extends over 14 amino acids.

V and J are TRBV2 and TRBJ1-5; D gene uncertain. This CDR3 has 14 residues. In germline, CDR1 is SNHLY, CDR2 FYNNEI. V dropped 4 bases and J dropped 3 bases, with 10 bases sitting between them. The CDR3 loop is CASSVLPNNQPQHF. CDR3 DNA: TGTGCCAGCAGTGTTCTTCCGAACAATCAGCCCCAGCATTTT.

The rearrangement joins TRBV2 to TRBJ2-7; TRBD1 aligns across 7 bases. J gave up 7 bases and V 6 bases, and 18 bases lay outside the gene matches. Germline loops: CDR1 SNHLY, CDR2 FYNNEI. The CDR3 has 16 residues. The CDR3 region has the DNA TGTGCCAGCAGCCAACAACCGGGACAGCGGATAGGTGAGCAGTACTTC. It encodes CASSQQPGQRIGEQYF. Complete variable domain (other parts from reference TRBV2 and TRBJ2-7): EPEVTQTPSHQVTQMGQEVILRCVPISNHLYFYWYRQILGQKVEFLVSFYNNEISEKSEIFDDQFSVERPDGSNFTLKIRSTKLEDSAMYFCASSQQPGQRIGEQYFGPGTRLTVT.

This clonotype appeared a few times. This chain uses TRBV9 with TRBJ2-7; a weak D match, TRBD2 (5 bases). Germline-derived CDR1 and CDR2 are SGDLS and YYNGEE. Trimming removed 0 bases at V and 0 bases at J, with 7 bases between. The CDR3 extends over 14 amino acids. For the CDR3, the DNA is TGTGCCAGCAGCGTAGGCGGGTTCTCCTACGAGCAGTACTTC. Amino acid sequence: CASSVGGFSYEQYF. Filled out from reference TRBV9 and TRBJ2-7, the complete variable domain reads DSGVTQTPKHLITATGQRVTLRCSPRSGDLSVYWYQQSLDQGLQFLIQYYNGEERAKGNILERFSAQQFPDLHSELNLSSLELGDSALYFCASSVGGFSYEQYFGPGTRLTVT.

The chain links TRBV20-1 to TRBJ2-1; 11 bases line up with TRBD2. CDR3 length: 14 amino acids. Germline V gene sequence: CDR1 DFQATT, CDR2 SNEGSKA (reference sequence). J lost 9 bases, V lost 0 bases, and 4 bases had no gene match. CDR3 sequence (DNA): TGCAGTGCTAGAGATCTTGGACTAGCGGGTGAGCAGTTCTTC. As protein: CSARDLGLAGEQFF.